This is a list of T cell receptor beta chains from one sample in a study of T cell repertoires in cytomegalovirus infection. TCRdb ran MiXCR on the reads and lists one entry per CDR3 protein. Among roughly 700,000 distinct CDR3 sequences listed, around 30% were seen once. For these TCRs, the target antigens are not known. This specimen consisted of cultured PBMCs, obtained from culture after CMV antigen stimulation. Receptors originate from a human donor in good health (CMV status not recorded). Some clones in this sample may be carry-over from other donors' samples. CDR3s include the opening cysteine and the closing phenylalanine or tryptophan. Fields, in order: D gene, clone size, V gene, J gene, CDR3 DNA, CDR3 protein. The D gene is left open where the match is weak. Rows may omit the clone size; those that give it use once, few, many or a size class.

D: -
size: few
V: TRBV28
J: TRBJ2-3
DNA: TGTGCCAGCAGACCTACCGGGCCCCGCACAGATACGCAGTATTTT
CDR3: CASRPTGPRTDTQYF

D: TRBD2
size: few
V: TRBV15
J: TRBJ2-3
DNA: TGTGCCACCAGCAGAGGAAGGACTAGCGGATTCACAGATACGCAGTATTTT
CDR3: CATSRGRTSGFTDTQYF

D: TRBD1
size: -
V: TRBV27
J: TRBJ2-1
DNA: TGTGCCAGCAGCCTCCGGGACAGTATCAATGAGCAGTTCTTC
CDR3: CASSLRDSINEQFF

D: TRBD1
size: -
V: TRBV12-3/TRBV12-4
J: TRBJ2-1
DNA: TGTGCCAGCAGTCCCCGGACAGGGGGCCCTTACAATGAGCAGTTCTTC
CDR3: CASSPRTGGPYNEQFF

D: TRBD1
size: -
V: TRBV6-1
J: TRBJ1-5
DNA: TGTGCCAGCAGAGGGACAGGCTCCACCAGCAGCAATCAGCCCCAGCATTTT
CDR3: CASRGTGSTSSNQPQHF

D: TRBD2
size: -
V: TRBV7-4
J: TRBJ2-1
DNA: TGTGCCAGCAGCGTTACCGGGACTAGCGGGATGGAGCAGTTCTTC
CDR3: CASSVTGTSGMEQFF

D: -
size: -
V: TRBV10-3
J: TRBJ2-1
DNA: TGTGCCATCAGTGAGCCGAGACCGGCGCGGAATGAGCAGTTCTTC
CDR3: CAISEPRPARNEQFF

D: -
size: -
V: TRBV7-2
J: TRBJ1-5
DNA: TGTGCCAGCAGCTCGGGGGATCAGCAGCCCCAGCATTTT
CDR3: CASSSGDQQPQHF

D: -
size: -
V: TRBV11-2
J: TRBJ2-6
DNA: TGTGCCAGCAGCCGGAGGTTCTCTGGGGCCAACGTCCTGACTTTC
CDR3: CASSRRFSGANVLTF

D: TRBD2
size: few
V: TRBV6-1
J: TRBJ2-7
DNA: TGTGCCAGCAGTTATGGGACTAGCGCGTCCTACGAGCAGTACTTC
CDR3: CASSYGTSASYEQYF

D: -
size: -
V: TRBV6-2/TRBV6-3
J: TRBJ2-7
DNA: TGTGCCAGCAGAAACCCGGGCCAAGGCTCCTACGAGCAGTACTTC
CDR3: CASRNPGQGSYEQYF

D: -
size: few
V: TRBV7-2
J: TRBJ2-1
DNA: TGTGCCAGCAGCTTAGTTATGGCCCGCAATGAGCAGTTCTTC
CDR3: CASSLVMARNEQFF

D: -
size: -
V: TRBV28
J: TRBJ1-5
DNA: TGTGCCAGCAGTTTAAGCAGGGGCCTAGGCAATCAGCCCCAGCATTTT
CDR3: CASSLSRGLGNQPQHF

D: TRBD1
size: few
V: TRBV7-8
J: TRBJ1-6
DNA: TGTGCCAGCAGCTCACGCCGGGACAGGGGTAATTCACCCCTCCACTTT
CDR3: CASSSRRDRGNSPLHF

D: -
size: -
V: TRBV5-5
J: TRBJ2-3
DNA: TGTGCCAGCAGCTCGATGAGGGGCGGGATCACAGATACGCAGTATTTT
CDR3: CASSSMRGGITDTQYF

D: -
size: -
V: TRBV7-2
J: TRBJ2-7
DNA: TGTGCCAGCAGCAGTGGGGTGCTTGACGAGCAGTACTTC
CDR3: CASSSGVLDEQYF

D: TRBD2
size: few
V: TRBV7-9
J: TRBJ2-7
DNA: TGTGCCAGCAGTTTTACCGGGGGGGCCGGGGACGAGCAGTACTTC
CDR3: CASSFTGGAGDEQYF

D: -
size: -
V: TRBV6-6
J: TRBJ1-6
DNA: TGTGCCAGCAGTTACTCCCGGGACTACTATTCACCCCTCCACTTT
CDR3: CASSYSRDYYSPLHF

D: TRBD2
size: -
V: TRBV7-9
J: TRBJ2-3
DNA: TGTGCCAGCAGCCTCTCAACGGGACTAGCGTACCCAGATACGCAGTATTTT
CDR3: CASSLSTGLAYPDTQYF

D: -
size: -
V: TRBV20-1
J: TRBJ2-3
DNA: TGCAGTGCTAGAGGAAGCCCCACAGATACGCAGTATTTT
CDR3: CSARGSPTDTQYF

D: -
size: -
V: TRBV7-4
J: TRBJ2-2
DNA: TGTGCCAGCAGCTCTCAAGGGGGAGTTATCGGGGAGCTGTTTTTT
CDR3: CASSSQGGVIGELFF

D: -
size: few
V: TRBV4-3
J: TRBJ2-3
DNA: TGCGCCAGCAGCGTCAGGGAGAGTAGCACAGATACGCAGTATTTT
CDR3: CASSVRESSTDTQYF

D: TRBD1
size: -
V: TRBV19
J: TRBJ1-2
DNA: TGTGCCAGTAGCACCGGGACAGATTACTATGGCTACACCTTC
CDR3: CASSTGTDYYGYTF

D: -
size: few
V: TRBV7-6
J: TRBJ1-1
DNA: TGTGCCAGCAGCTTAGACACACAGACGGACACTGAAGCTTTCTTT
CDR3: CASSLDTQTDTEAFF

D: -
size: few
V: TRBV12-3/TRBV12-4
J: TRBJ1-4
DNA: TGTGCCAGCAAAGCGGGTCGAATTCCAAATGAAAAACTGTTTTTT
CDR3: CASKAGRIPNEKLFF

D: TRBD2
size: -
V: TRBV28
J: TRBJ2-3
DNA: TGTGCCAGCAGTTCGACTAGCCCAGATACGCAGTATTTT
CDR3: CASSSTSPDTQYF

D: -
size: -
V: TRBV6-5
J: TRBJ2-7
DNA: TGTGCCAGCAGCCTGGATCCCCGGGCGGGGGAGCAGTACTTC
CDR3: CASSLDPRAGEQYF

D: -
size: few
V: TRBV7-6
J: TRBJ2-5
DNA: TGTGCCAGCAGCTTAACAGCGACAAGTTTATCAGAGACCCAGTACTTC
CDR3: CASSLTATSLSETQYF

D: -
size: many
V: TRBV12-3/TRBV12-4
J: TRBJ1-3
DNA: TGTGCCAGCAGTCTCATCCCGAGGGCCTTTAGCTCTGGAAACACCATATATTTT
CDR3: CASSLIPRAFSSGNTIYF

D: -
size: -
V: TRBV4-2
J: TRBJ2-5
DNA: TGTGCCAGCAGCCAAGCCCCAGAGGCGGAGACCCAGTACTTC
CDR3: CASSQAPEAETQYF

D: -
size: few
V: TRBV10-3
J: TRBJ2-7
DNA: TGTGCCATCTCCGGGACGCTCTACGAGCAGTACTTC
CDR3: CAISGTLYEQYF

D: TRBD2
size: few
V: TRBV19
J: TRBJ2-7
DNA: TGTGCCAGTAGTACGGGACTAGCTTCCTACGAGCAGTACTTC
CDR3: CASSTGLASYEQYF

D: -
size: -
V: TRBV5-1
J: TRBJ1-1
DNA: TGCGCCAGCAGCCGGGTCGGGGGGCTTGAAACTGAAGCTTTCTTT
CDR3: CASSRVGGLETEAFF

D: -
size: -
V: TRBV6-1
J: TRBJ2-2
DNA: TGTGCCAGCAGGGCCGCAATGGTATCGAACACCGGGGAGCTGTTTTTT
CDR3: CASRAAMVSNTGELFF

D: TRBD1
size: once
V: TRBV6-2/TRBV6-3
J: TRBJ1-5
DNA: TGTGCCAGCAAAGGACAGGGACTAAATCAGCCCCAGCATTTT
CDR3: CASKGQGLNQPQHF

D: -
size: -
V: TRBV6-2/TRBV6-3
J: TRBJ2-2
DNA: TGTGCCAGCAGTTACAGGAGCGGTTCGAACACCGGGGAGCTGTTTTTT
CDR3: CASSYRSGSNTGELFF

D: -
size: many
V: TRBV7-2
J: TRBJ1-2
DNA: TGTGCCAGCAGCCGGGGGGGAAGCCCGATCACTAACTATGGCTACACCTTC
CDR3: CASSRGGSPITNYGYTF